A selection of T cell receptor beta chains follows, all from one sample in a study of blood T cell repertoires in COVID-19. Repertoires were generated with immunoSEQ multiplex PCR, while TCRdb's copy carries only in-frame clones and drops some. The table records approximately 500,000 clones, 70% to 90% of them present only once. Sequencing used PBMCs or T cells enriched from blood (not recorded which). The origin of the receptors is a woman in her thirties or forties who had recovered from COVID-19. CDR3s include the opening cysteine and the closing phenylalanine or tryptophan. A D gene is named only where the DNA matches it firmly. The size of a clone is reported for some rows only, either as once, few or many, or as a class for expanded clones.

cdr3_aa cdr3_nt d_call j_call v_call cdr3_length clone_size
CASSSRGPPAGPYEQYF TGTGCCAGCAGCTCTAGAGGCCCCCCAGCGGGACCCTACGAGCAGTACTTC TRBD2 TRBJ2-7 TRBV7-2 17 once
CASSVVQGATGNEQFF TGTGCCAGCAGCGTAGTCCAGGGGGCGACAGGTAATGAGCAGTTCTTC TRBD1 TRBJ2-1 TRBV9 16 -
CASSLAQRDDGYTF TGCGCCAGCAGCTTGGCCCAGAGGGATGATGGCTACACCTTC - TRBJ1-2 TRBV5-1 14 -
CASSLDSRGSPLHF TGTGCCAGCAGCTTAGACAGTCGGGGTTCACCCCTCCACTTT - TRBJ1-6 TRBV7-9 14 few
CASSEAWGTDTQYF TGTGCCAGTAGTGAGGCCTGGGGCACAGATACGCAGTATTTT - TRBJ2-3 TRBV19 14 -
CASSWDRGNTEAFF TGTGCCAGCAGCTGGGACAGAGGGAACACTGAAGCTTTCTTT TRBD1 TRBJ1-1 TRBV5-6 14 -
CASSLALTSASYEQYF TGTGCCAGCAGCTTAGCCCTGACTAGCGCCTCCTACGAGCAGTACTTC TRBD2 TRBJ2-7 TRBV7-9 16 -
CASSLDSGGAYEQYF TGTGCCAGCAGCTTAGATTCAGGGGGTGCGTACGAGCAGTACTTC TRBD1 TRBJ2-7 TRBV7-2 15 -
CASSQGLAGTNTGELFF TGTGCCAGCTCGCAGGGACTAGCGGGAACGAACACCGGGGAGCTGTTTTTT TRBD2 TRBJ2-2 TRBV18 17 -
CASSLKTGTVYNSPLHF TGTGCCAGCAGCTTAAAAACAGGGACAGTCTATAATTCACCCCTCCACTTT TRBD1 TRBJ1-6 TRBV7-9 17 -
CASSRQVSEGNTIYF TGTGCCAGCTCACGACAGGTCTCGGAGGGAAACACCATATATTTT - TRBJ1-3 TRBV18 15 -
CASSRTSGTPIWEETQYF TGCGCCAGCAGCCGGACTAGCGGGACGCCAATTTGGGAAGAGACCCAGTACTTC TRBD2 TRBJ2-5 TRBV5-1 18 -
CASSIQAGEFYEQYF TGTGCCAGTAGTATACAGGCAGGGGAATTTTACGAGCAGTACTTC - TRBJ2-7 TRBV19 15 -
CATRQREGFADTQYF TGTGCCACCAGGCAGCGGGAGGGCTTCGCAGATACGCAGTATTTT TRBD2 TRBJ2-3 TRBV24-1 15 -
CASGRQGGTGELFF TGTGCTAGTGGTCGACAGGGGGGAACCGGGGAGCTGTTTTTT TRBD1 TRBJ2-2 TRBV12-5 14 -
CASSDSSGSLYEQYF TGTGCCAGCAGTGACTCTAGCGGGAGCTTGTACGAGCAGTACTTC TRBD2 TRBJ2-7 TRBV6-5 15 few
CSVQDRVNEKLFF TGCAGCGTCCAGGACAGGGTTAATGAAAAACTGTTTTTT TRBD1 TRBJ1-4 TRBV29-1 13 -